The present TCR beta chain was sequenced within a study of T cell changes during pregnancy in multiple sclerosis. Some clones are missing from TCRdb's copy, which holds only in-frame ones; the method was immunoSEQ multiplex PCR. The sample consists of roughly 110,000 clones, 85% to 95% of them appearing once. V shed 3 bases and J shed 9 bases, with 12 bases lying between them. The CDR3 is 13 residues long. CDR1 is GTSNPN and CDR2 is SVGIG in the germline V gene (reference sequence). This clonotype was sampled from a female donor in good health, enrolled as a control in a pregnancy study. This chain connects TRBV30 to TRBJ1-6; a possible D gene is TRBD1 (6 bases). The specimen was peripheral blood, collected in the third trimester of pregnancy. The CDR3 spells CAWRGAPGSPLHF. The DNA for the CDR3 is TGTGCCTGGAGGGGGGCTCCGGGTTCACCCCTCCACTTT.